The present TCR beta chain was sequenced within a study of blood T cell repertoires in COVID-19. Participants were placed into cohorts based on the clinical history they reported. This CDR3 is 17 amino acids long. Germline CDR1 and CDR2: LNHDA and SQIVND (reference sequence). V lost 5 bases and J 0 bases, leaving 14 bases between the germline ends. Libraries were prepared by immunoSEQ multiplex PCR; TCRdb keeps only in-frame clonotypes and omits some of them. The profile shows 150,000 or so clones, 75% to 85% of them singletons. The chain employs TRBV19 and TRBJ1-6, with unresolved D. The sequenced material came from PBMCs or T cells enriched from blood (not recorded which). This clonotype was obtained from a woman aged 60 to 75 who had recovered from COVID-19. This CDR3 reads CASSLVPSSSYNSPLHF. The CDR3 bases are TGTGCCAGTAGTCTTGTACCGTCGAGCTCCTATAATTCACCCCTCCACTTT.